A selection of T cell receptor beta chains follows, all from one sample in a study of PD-L1 blockade in urothelial cancer. Assay: immunoSEQ multiplex PCR; the TCRdb copy retains only in-frame clones and omits some. The table records approximately 110,000 clones, around 82% of them present only once. Sequenced here: PBMCs, sampled around atezolizumab (anti-PD-L1) treatment. The receptor source for this set is a man in his fifties or sixties with urothelial cancer. The CDR3 runs from the conserved cysteine through the conserved F or W. The D gene is left open where the match is weak. A clone size is listed for some rows: how often the clone was seen (once, few, many), or a class if it is expanded.

d_call j_call v_call clone_size cdr3_aa cdr3_nt
- TRBJ2-7 TRBV6-6 - CASSYPELLAYEQYF TGTGCCAGCAGTTACCCGGAACTACTCGCCTACGAGCAGTACTTC
- TRBJ2-1 TRBV11-3 - CASSSVQGGGEQFF TGTGCCAGCAGCTCAGTTCAGGGGGGCGGTGAGCAGTTCTTC
- TRBJ2-5 TRBV19 once CASTNVQASGAQYF TGTGCCAGTACCAACGTCCAGGCATCGGGGGCCCAGTACTTC
TRBD2 TRBJ2-1 TRBV18 - CASSPSGLARKAYNEQFF TGTGCCAGCTCACCCTCGGGACTAGCGAGAAAAGCCTACAATGAGCAGTTCTTC
- TRBJ1-1 TRBV7-3 few CASSMSMNTEAFF TGTGCCAGCAGCATGTCAATGAACACTGAAGCTTTCTTT
- TRBJ2-3 TRBV7-3 - CASSFGGGSTDTQYF TGTGCCAGCAGCTTCGGGGGAGGTTCCACAGATACGCAGTATTTT
TRBD1 TRBJ1-2 TRBV5-5 - CASSADRINYGYTF TGTGCCAGCAGCGCGGACAGGATTAACTATGGCTACACCTTC
TRBD1 TRBJ2-7 TRBV19 - CASGGQGDYEQYF TGTGCCAGTGGGGGACAGGGAGACTACGAGCAGTACTTC
- TRBJ1-6 TRBV27 - CASSRWSGQNSPLHF TGTGCCAGCAGTCGTTGGTCAGGGCAAAATTCACCCCTCCACTTT
- TRBJ2-1 TRBV29-1 - CSAETVNEQFF TGCAGCGCCGAGACAGTCAATGAGCAGTTCTTC
- TRBJ1-1 TRBV6-5 - CASSYSALWNTEAFF TGTGCCAGCAGTTACTCTGCGCTATGGAACACTGAAGCTTTCTTT
TRBD2 TRBJ2-7 TRBV2 few CASRRTSGRLYEQYF TGTGCCAGCAGGCGGACTAGCGGGCGCCTCTACGAGCAGTACTTC
- TRBJ1-4 TRBV6-1 - CASSDIATNEKLFF TGTGCCAGCAGTGACATTGCAACTAATGAAAAACTGTTTTTT
TRBD1 TRBJ2-2 TRBV9 - CASSVLRTGTTGELFF TGTGCCAGCAGCGTCCTGAGGACAGGGACAACCGGGGAGCTGTTTTTT
- TRBJ1-1 TRBV7-9 - CASSWGGNTEAFF TGTGCCAGCAGCTGGGGAGGGAACACTGAAGCTTTCTTT
TRBD2 TRBJ2-5 TRBV27 - CASSPLTSGRQETQYF TGTGCCAGCAGTCCTCTGACTAGCGGGAGGCAAGAGACCCAGTACTTC
- TRBJ1-5 TRBV15 - CATSRGFSVGSDQPQHF TGTGCCACCAGCAGAGGTTTTTCGGTGGGCAGTGATCAGCCCCAGCATTTT
- TRBJ1-2 TRBV30 - CAWSGISEGYTF TGTGCCTGGAGTGGTATATCCGAGGGCTACACCTTC
- TRBJ2-7 TRBV29-1 - CSVVGAESYEQYF TGCAGCGTTGTGGGGGCGGAGTCGTACGAGCAGTACTTC
- TRBJ2-7 TRBV28 - CASSHLQLDYEQYF TGTGCCAGCAGTCACCTCCAGCTAGACTACGAGCAGTACTTC
TRBD2 TRBJ2-5 TRBV28 - CASSLSSGMGSFGTQYF TGTGCCAGCAGTTTGAGTAGCGGGATGGGCAGTTTCGGGACCCAGTACTTC
TRBD1 TRBJ2-1 TRBV5-4 - CASSSGTGVNEQFF TGTGCCAGCAGCTCCGGGACAGGGGTTAATGAGCAGTTCTTC
TRBD2 TRBJ2-7 TRBV25-1 - CASRASGSYEQYF TGTGCCAGCAGAGCTAGCGGTTCCTACGAGCAGTACTTC
- TRBJ1-5 TRBV14 medium-sized CASSQGFSGPQHF TGTGCCAGCAGCCAAGGGTTCAGTGGGCCCCAGCATTTT
TRBD2 TRBJ2-7 TRBV28 - CASSSLAGGVYEQYF TGTGCCAGCAGTTCACTAGCGGGAGGGGTTTACGAGCAGTACTTC
- TRBJ2-7 TRBV5-5 - CASSLVSHYEQYF TGTGCCAGCAGCTTGGTTAGCCACTACGAGCAGTACTTC
TRBD2 TRBJ2-3 TRBV7-9 - CASSFLAGGPVDTQYF TGTGCCAGCAGCTTTCTAGCGGGAGGGCCGGTAGATACGCAGTATTTT
TRBD1 TRBJ1-2 TRBV6-6 - CASSTTGTEGGYTF TGTGCCAGCAGCACCACCGGGACAGAAGGTGGCTACACCTTC
TRBD2 TRBJ2-2 TRBV6-4 - CASSTGTSGFTGELFF TGTGCCAGCAGTACCGGGACTAGCGGTTTCACCGGGGAGCTGTTTTTT
- TRBJ2-7 TRBV28 - CASSLFGGPYEQYF TGTGCCAGCAGTTTATTTGGGGGCCCCTACGAGCAGTACTTC
- TRBJ1-1 TRBV27 - CASSYRVTNTEAFF TGTGCCAGCAGCTATCGGGTCACAAACACTGAAGCTTTCTTT
- TRBJ2-3 TRBV29-1 - CSVRQRFTDTQYF TGCAGCGTCCGGCAGCGGTTCACAGATACGCAGTATTTT
- TRBJ2-1 TRBV28 few CASSLTGTGNNEQFF TGTGCCAGCAGTTTGACCGGGACTGGAAACAATGAGCAGTTCTTC
TRBD1 TRBJ1-6 TRBV18 - CASSTGTGSSPLHF TGTGCCAGCTCAACCGGGACAGGGTCTTCACCCCTCCACTTT
- TRBJ2-1 TRBV6-5 - CASSYRPGDEQFF TGTGCCAGCAGTTACCGCCCCGGGGATGAGCAGTTCTTC
- TRBJ2-3 TRBV7-9 - CASSLAALTDTQYF TGTGCCAGCAGCTTAGCAGCCCTGACAGATACGCAGTATTTT
- TRBJ1-6 TRBV7-9 - CASSLDSSYNSPLHF TGTGCCAGCAGCTTAGACAGTTCCTATAATTCACCCCTCCACTTT
- TRBJ2-7 TRBV6-1 - CASEQNTVGGEQYF TGTGCCAGCGAGCAGAACACCGTCGGGGGCGAGCAGTACTTC
- TRBJ2-7 TRBV28 - CASSNTAYEQYF TGTGCCAGCAGTAACACAGCCTACGAGCAGTACTTC
- TRBJ2-5 TRBV5-1 - CASSLAPSGGGETQYF TGCGCCAGCAGCCTGGCCCCTAGCGGAGGGGGGGAGACCCAGTACTTC
- TRBJ1-2 TRBV19 - CASSPGTNYGYTF TGTGCCAGTAGTCCAGGGACTAACTATGGCTACACCTTC
TRBD1 TRBJ1-2 TRBV18 - CASSPGTGGVYGYTF TGTGCCAGCTCACCCGGGACAGGGGGCGTCTATGGCTACACCTTC
TRBD1 TRBJ1-6 TRBV6-5 - CASSYGGGGSPLHF TGTGCCAGCAGTTACGGAGGGGGCGGCTCACCCCTCCACTTT
- TRBJ2-3 TRBV7-3 - CASSLLGLRTDTQYF TGTGCCAGCAGCTTATTAGGACTGCGCACAGATACGCAGTATTTT
- TRBJ2-1 TRBV2 - CASTTPEASVYNEQFF TGTGCCAGCACCACTCCCGAGGCTTCCGTCTACAATGAGCAGTTCTTC
- TRBJ1-2 TRBV9 - CASSVSAGNYGYTF TGTGCCAGCAGCGTATCGGCGGGCAACTATGGCTACACCTTC
TRBD1 TRBJ1-1 TRBV18 - CASSLGRGHTEAFF TGTGCCAGCTCACTCGGGAGGGGGCACACTGAAGCTTTCTTT
- TRBJ1-2 TRBV6-1 - CASSADRFPNYGYTF TGTGCCAGCAGCGCCGACAGGTTTCCTAACTATGGCTACACCTTC
TRBD1 TRBJ1-1 TRBV5-1 - CASSRNTGGTEAFF TGCGCCAGCAGTCGGAACACAGGGGGTACTGAAGCTTTCTTT
TRBD2 TRBJ2-7 TRBV18 once CASSPVTSGTEQYF TGTGCCAGCTCACCTGTTACTAGCGGGACCGAGCAGTACTTC
- TRBJ2-3 TRBV10-3 few CATLDRTSTDTQYF TGTGCCACCCTGGACAGAACTAGCACAGATACGCAGTATTTT
- TRBJ2-1 TRBV4-1 - CASSLTGHEQFF TGCGCCAGCAGCCTGACAGGCCATGAGCAGTTCTTC
- TRBJ1-6 TRBV14 - CASSQVNSNNSPLHF TGTGCCAGCAGCCAAGTCAACAGTAATAATTCACCCCTCCACTTT
- TRBJ1-1 TRBV18 - CASSPTPGAEAFF TGTGCCAGCTCACCGACTCCGGGGGCTGAAGCTTTCTTT
TRBD1 TRBJ1-2 TRBV28 - CASSLTLTGNRNGYTF TGTGCCAGCAGTCTAACTTTGACAGGGAATAGGAATGGCTACACCTTC
TRBD1 TRBJ1-6 TRBV19 - CASSVQGPNSPLHF TGTGCCAGTAGTGTACAGGGGCCGAATTCACCCCTCCACTTT
- TRBJ2-1 TRBV7-3 few CASRRDSSSYNEQFF TGTGCCAGCAGACGGGACTCCAGCTCCTACAATGAGCAGTTCTTC
TRBD2 TRBJ2-7 TRBV19 - CASRPESGSYEQYF TGTGCCAGTAGGCCCGAGAGCGGGAGTTACGAGCAGTACTTC
- TRBJ1-5 TRBV25-1 - CASSVRAHHQPQHF TGTGCCAGCAGTGTCAGGGCCCACCATCAGCCCCAGCATTTT